The 14 T cell receptor beta chains below come from one sample, sequenced in a study of T cells in tuberculosis. Clones were read by immunoSEQ multiplex PCR, and TCRdb kept only the in-frame ones, dropping some. The sample holds 55,000 to 70,000 clones, about 76% seen once. After thawing and overnight rest, PBMC were stained with GMM-loaded CD1B tetramer, viability dye and anti-CD3 for sorting. The CD1B tetramers carried C32 glucose monomycolate purified from Rhodococcus equi. Sequenced input: CD1b-GMM tetramer-negative cells sorted from PBMCs. The receptor source for this set is an adult woman with latent tuberculosis.

The chain joins TRBV6-5 to TRBJ2-7, with no clear D. Trimming removed 5 bases at V and 1 base at J, with 9 bases between. The CDR3 sequence is 13 residues long. The germline V gene encodes CDR1 MNHEY and CDR2 SVGAGI. This chain's CDR3 is CASSNTASYEQYF. CDR3 bases: TGTGCCAGCAGTAATACTGCTTCCTACGAGCAGTACTTC.

CDR3 in DNA: TGTGCCAGCGAACAAGGACAGTTCTCCTACAATGAGCAGTTCTTC. Translation: CASEQGQFSYNEQFF. The chain couples TRBV5-8 to TRBJ2-1, with D possibly TRBD1 on 6 matching bases. The V and J ends lost 7 bases and 0 bases respectively, with 14 bases between them. This CDR3 spans 15 amino acids. In germline, CDR1 is SGHTS, CDR2 YDEGEE.

The rearrangement joins TRBV6-6 to TRBJ2-7; 7 bases fit TRBD1. The CDR3 totals 14 residues. V gave up 4 bases and J gave up 2 bases; unmatched junction bases: 5. Germline V CDR1 and CDR2: MNHNY, SVGAGI (reference sequence). CDR3 nucleotide sequence: TGTGCCAGCAGTTCGACAGGGAGCCCCTACGAGCAGTACTTC. Amino acid sequence: CASSSTGSPYEQYF.

The rearrangement joins TRBV6-1 to TRBJ2-7; TRBD1 matches at 8 bases. V shed 4 bases, J shed 6 bases, and the junction held 5 bases outside the gene matches. Germline CDR1 MNHNS, CDR2 SASEGT. CDR3 length: 13 residues. The CDR3 here is CASSGTGFGEQYF. CDR3 nucleotide sequence: TGTGCCAGCAGTGGGACAGGGTTCGGCGAGCAGTACTTC.

The chain carries TRBV12-5 and TRBJ2-7; TRBD1 agrees at 8 bases. Germline values: CDR1 LGHNT, CDR2 FRNRAP. Trimming cost V 4 bases and J 7 bases; bases outside gene matches: 12. The CDR3 runs 15 residues. This CDR3 reads CASGSPHRQGREQYF. The CDR3 DNA reads as TGTGCTAGTGGTTCCCCCCATAGACAGGGGAGGGAGCAGTACTTC.

In its sample, this clone was seen a few times. The chain combines TRBV27 with TRBJ1-5, with 10 nucleotides matching TRBD1. The CDR3 sequence is 16 residues long. After removal of 11 bases from V and 7 bases from J, the junction contained 17 bases not matched to a gene. Germline V gene lookup returns CDR1 MNHEY and CDR2 SMNVEV (reference sequence). The CDR3 DNA is TGTGCCTCCAAAAGGTGGACAGGGGGAGGTCGACAGCCCCAGCATTTT. Translated, it gives CASKRWTGGGRQPQHF.

The chain has TRBV5-5 and TRBJ2-1, with D perhaps TRBD1 (6 bases). CDR1 SGHKS and CDR2 YYEKEE come from the germline V gene (reference sequence). Trimming removed 4 bases at V and 2 bases at J, with 10 bases between. This CDR3 region has 14 residues. The CDR3 DNA reads TGTGCCAGCAGCCCAGGGGTTGCCTACAATGAGCAGTTCTTC. Translation gives CASSPGVAYNEQFF.

CDR3 bases: TGTGCCAGCAGCCAATACTTGCGGGGGGGCCACGAGACCCAGTACTTC. This gives the protein CASSQYLRGGHETQYF. This sequence joins TRBV4-2 and TRBJ2-5; TRBD2 matches at 9 bases. The V and J ends lost 2 bases and 5 bases, in that order; junction bases with no gene match: 9. Germline lookup yields CDR1 LGHNA and CDR2 YNFKEQ. CDR3 length equals 16 residues.

The chain carries TRBV7-2 and TRBJ2-7; D gene uncertain. Looked up from germline, CDR1 is SGHTA and CDR2 is FQGNSA. This CDR3 is 13 amino acids long. Trimming pared 3 bases from V and 0 bases from J, leaving 6 bases between. For the CDR3, the DNA is TGTGCCAGCAGCTTCACAAGCTCCTACGAGCAGTACTTC. This sequence encodes CASSFTSSYEQYF.

J is TRBJ2-3 and V is TRBV5-5, with D tentatively TRBD1 (6 bases). The V end was cut by 1 base, the J end by 0 bases, with 6 bases between. The CDR3 length is 14 residues. Germline-derived CDR1 and CDR2 are SGHKS and YYEKEE (reference sequence). The CDR3 region has the DNA TGTGCCAGCAGCTTGAGGGGGAGCACAGATACGCAGTATTTT. Protein: CASSLRGSTDTQYF.

The rearrangement links TRBV2 to TRBJ1-6; 8 nucleotides align to TRBD1. The germline V gene has CDR1 SNHLY and CDR2 FYNNEI. V dropped 5 bases and J dropped 2; count of bases not matched to a gene: 2. There are 15 residues in the CDR3. In DNA form, the CDR3 reads TGTGCCAGCAGTAGGGGACAGGCCTATAATTCACCCCTCCACTTT. Encoded protein: CASSRGQAYNSPLHF.

The rearrangement uses TRBV7-2 and TRBJ1-4; TRBD1 matches 9 bases. From germline, CDR1 is SGHTA and CDR2 FQGNSA. V shed 4 bases, J shed 5 bases, and the junction held 5 bases outside the gene matches. This CDR3 has 15 residues. The CDR3 loop is CASSWGDRDNEKLFF. The CDR3 DNA is TGTGCCAGCAGCTGGGGGGACAGGGACAATGAAAAACTGTTTTTT.

As for this clone: It may be a read error: a sequence one base away is much more abundant. The rearrangement joins TRBV4-3 to TRBJ2-7, with D perhaps matching TRBD1 (5 bases). Germline V gene lookup returns CDR1 LGHNA and CDR2 YSLEER. V lost 0 bases to trimming and J lost 2 bases, with 5 bases between them. The CDR3 totals 13 residues. The CDR3 coding sequence is TGCGCCAGCAGCCAAGACAGGGCCTACGAGCAGTACTTC. This gives the protein CASSQDRAYEQYF.

The chain uses TRBV7-2 and TRBJ1-2, with D maybe TRBD1 (5 bases). The CDR3 is 13 amino acids. The germline V gene has CDR1 SGHTA and CDR2 FQGNSA. V gave up 5 bases and J gave up 8 bases, with 15 bases separating them. CDR3 loop: CASSIQGTRGYTF. DNA for the CDR3: TGTGCCAGCAGCATTCAGGGTACGCGAGGCTACACCTTC.